What follows is one T cell receptor beta chain and its context. There is no known antigen for this receptor. Base qualities are not recorded, but no much larger clone differs from it by a single base. This specimen's time point label, interpreted: cells obtained before transplantation from donor or recipient. CD3+CD4+ and CD3+CD8+ populations were FACS-sorted from unstimulated pre-transplant donor and recipient cells taken from spleen or lymph nodes. These data come from a study of graft-versus-host responses after intestinal transplantation (TCRdb year 2021). Background for the entire study: The transplants that recipients got were multivisceral, liver-intestinal, or isolated intestinal. Anti-thymocyte globulin induction was given to all recipients, followed by maintenance tacrolimus and steroids for two to three years. After intestinal transplantation, graft-versus-host and host-versus-graft alloreactive T cell clones were followed in the graft, circulation and bone marrow using bulk TCR-beta CDR3 sequencing. To identify alloreactive clones, pre-transplant mixed lymphocyte reaction products were sequenced and then compared with unstimulated pre-transplant donor and recipient T cells. The cohort enrolled 20 to 30 intestinal transplant recipients including one retransplant, and a few patients lacking pretransplant specimens were excluded. Donor T cell macrochimerism was defined as a peak of at least 4% donor T cells among recipient peripheral blood mononuclear cells. Rather than going through the commercial service, samples from a few later patients were sequenced in-house on an Illumina MiSeq and processed with MiXCR. What the authors observed across the whole study: Early after transplant, peak levels of circulating GvH clones were associated with declines in HvG clones. Patients with donor T cell macrochimerism had high GvH to HvG T cell clonal ratios in their allografts. The conclusions were limited by the relatively low number and heterogeneity of the intestinal transplant patients. GvH clones were detected in recipient bone marrow, and some of these GvH clones were observed earlier in ileal mucosa or blood, consistent with an intestinal mucosal origin.

The CDR3, from cysteine to phenylalanine, totals 14 residues. The entry retains the CDR3 DNA only, 42 bases that are in frame from base 1. V is cut by 3 bases and J by 1 base, and the space between the germline ends is 9 bases. CDR1 and CDR2 were assigned from the germline V gene as MDHEN and SYDVKM. The library was generated by the immunoSEQ multiplex PCR assay. In most patients, genomic DNA was isolated using the Qiagen DNeasy Blood and Tissue Kit and sent frozen to Adaptive Biotechnologies for TCR sequencing. High-throughput TCR-beta CDR3 sequencing of genomic DNA from most patients was performed by Adaptive Biotechnologies. The original pipeline was this. TCR sequencing data were retrieved from Adaptive's ImmunoSEQ software for more than 15 patients, whereas a few other patients were processed with MiXCR and VDJtools. CD4 versus CD8 sorting errors were corrected by removing sequences found in both subsets at a frequency ratio below 5:1. Because the origin of CDR3 nucleotide sequences shared between donor and recipient could not be assigned, those sequences were removed. Alloreactive clones required at least 2-fold expansion over unstimulated cells and minimum CFSE-low frequency of 0.002% (template counts) or 0.001% (read counts). Mappable clones were those detected in sequenced pre-transplant spleen, lymph node, or MLR CFSE-low populations of the donor or recipient. Cumulative frequency of alloreactive clones was calculated as a percentage of all sequences weighted by copy number. In its TCRdb copy, this immuneACCESS table keeps in-frame sequences only and misses some clones. Where compared with another copy, unresolved V genes explain less than half of these, and the others have no known cause. V and J calls and clone size follow that table, whereas D and trimming were derived from the DNA. This sample is represented by around 67,000 clones; over 75% of them were singletons. Less than 0.45% of the sample rests with the top ten.

This receptor was obtained from a human donor who was the organ donor for an intestinal transplant. The sequences come from unstimulated CD4+ T cells sorted from spleen or lymph node cells, collected before transplant. In this chain, TRBV28 is recombined with TRBJ1-1; the D gene is unclear. For the CDR3, the sequence is CASSFRGRNTEAFF. The sequence in DNA is TGTGCCAGCAGTTTTCGGGGAAGGAACACTGAAGCTTTCTTT.